The 30 T cell receptor beta chains below come from one sample, sequenced in a study of T cells after yellow fever vaccination (dated by TCRdb to the late 2010s). Library preparation employed 5' RACE. Sequencing instrument: Illumina HiSeq 2500. TCRdb reran the public reads through fastp at Q25 and MiXCR, keeping productive beta chains. Records with the same CDR3 protein are collapsed into one entry carrying the most frequent genes and DNA. The sample profile shows about 630,000 distinct CDR3 sequences; about 12% of them were found once. The ten largest clones capture about 15% of the sample. Read against the paper, the sample's treatment or condition label means: live attenuated yellow fever vaccine strain. The specimen was PBMCs, collected on the day of the yellow fever booster vaccination. The source of these receptors is a man aged 30 to 39 who received the YFV17D yellow fever vaccine.

This clonotype has more than one count but fewer than ten. V usage is TRBV7-2 and J usage is TRBJ2-5, with D uncertain. V was clipped by 6 bases and J by 0 bases, with 11 bases between them. This CDR3 is 14 amino acids long. Germline values: CDR1 SGHTA, CDR2 FQGNSA. This CDR3 reads CASRGEGYQETQYF. The DNA of the CDR3 is TGTGCCAGCAGAGGAGAAGGGTACCAAGAGACCCAGTACTTC.

In its sample, this clonotype was seen a few times. The rearrangement uses TRBV3-1 and TRBJ1-1, with D maybe TRBD1 (6 bases). Germline V gene sequence: CDR1 LGHDT, CDR2 YNNKEL (reference sequence). V dropped 4 bases and J dropped 4 bases, with 16 bases sitting between them. This CDR3 has 15 residues. In nucleotides, the CDR3 is TGTGCCAGCAGCCGGAATCCCTCACAGGGCACTGAAGCTTTCTTT. Translated: CASSRNPSQGTEAFF.

This clonotype was seen at least ten times. The rearrangement links TRBV5-1 to TRBJ2-5, with 8 bases that match TRBD1. Per the germline V gene, CDR1 is SGHRS and CDR2 is YFSETQ. Germline trimming cut 5 bases from V and 5 bases from J; bases unmatched to any gene: 14. The length of the CDR3 is 16 residues. CDR3 region: CASRPAGQGAAETQYF. DNA of the CDR3: TGCGCCAGCAGACCTGCCGGCCAGGGGGCCGCGGAGACCCAGTACTTC.

With regard to this clonotype: A much bigger clone sits one base away, suggesting this may be a read error. The rearrangement links TRBV5-4 to TRBJ2-1; D is uncertain. Trimming took 4 bases from V and 5 from J, leaving 7 bases between them. Germline CDR1 reads SGHNT; CDR2 reads YYREEE (reference sequence). The CDR3 consists of 12 residues. DNA for the CDR3: TGTGCCAGCAGCCACATTAACAATGAGCAGTTCTTC. Amino acids: CASSHINNEQFF.

In this sample, this clonotype turned up a few times. The chain couples TRBV24-1 to TRBJ1-1, with D possibly matching TRBD1 (5 bases). The CDR3 is 14 residues long. The V end was cut by 10 bases, the J end by 0 bases, with 14 bases between. The germline V gene encodes CDR1 KGHDR and CDR2 SFDVKD. The CDR3 nucleotides are TGTGCCACGCCACCCGGGACCATGAACACTGAAGCTTTCTTT. Its translation: CATPPGTMNTEAFF.

The table lists this clonotype with a few counts. This chain links TRBV6-5 with TRBJ1-2; 7 bases map to TRBD1. V lost 4 bases, J lost 0 bases, and 8 bases stayed unmatched. CDR1 and CDR2 from the germline V gene are MNHEY and SVGAGI. This CDR3 contains 16 residues. Written as DNA, the CDR3 is TGTGCCAGCAGTTCAAACAGGGGCGAAGCTAACTATGGCTACACCTTC. It is translated as CASSSNRGEANYGYTF.

The rearrangement uses TRBV7-6 and TRBJ2-6; no reliable D call. V was cut by 5 bases and J by 0 bases, with 11 bases left in between. From germline, CDR1 is SGHVS and CDR2 FNYEAQ. CDR3 size: 16 residues. In DNA, the CDR3 is TGTGCCAGCAGCCCCCCCAGCACCTCTGGGGCCAACGTCCTGACTTTC. It is translated as CASSPPSTSGANVLTF.

This clonotype was recorded a few times. The V and J genes are TRBV20-1 and TRBJ2-5, with 8 bases matching TRBD2. V shed 6 bases and J 4 bases; nucleotides not matched to a gene: 7. The germline V gene encodes CDR1 DFQATT and CDR2 SNEGSKA (reference sequence). The CDR3 sequence is 13 residues long. CDR3 sequence: CSAGRTSRETQYF. DNA for the CDR3: TGCAGTGCCGGGAGGACTAGCAGAGAGACCCAGTACTTC.

This clonotype has a handful of counts. The gene calls are TRBV5-1 and TRBJ2-7; TRBD1 agrees at 10 bases. Germline V gives CDR1 SGHRS, CDR2 YFSETQ. J gave up 9 bases and V 4 bases, and 22 bases lay outside the gene matches. This CDR3 spans 18 amino acids. The CDR3 is CASSQAGTGALAGVAQYF. The CDR3 coding sequence is TGCGCCAGCAGCCAGGCCGGGACAGGGGCACTAGCCGGAGTCGCGCAGTACTTC.

This chain links TRBV28 with TRBJ2-7; D is perhaps TRBD2 (6 bases). The CDR3 is 13 amino acids. Germline V lookup: CDR1 MDHEN, CDR2 SYDVKM. Trimming shortened V by 5 bases and J by 6 bases, and 14 bases separated the two germline ends. The CDR3 region is CASSPQTSREQYF. The CDR3 nucleotides are TGTGCCAGCAGTCCCCAGACTAGTCGCGAGCAGTACTTC.

This clonotype occurred a few times. J is TRBJ2-1 and V is TRBV2, with 7 bases identical to TRBD2. Germline V lookup: CDR1 SNHLY, CDR2 FYNNEI. The CDR3 contains 15 residues. The ends lost 2 bases at V and 6 bases at J; junction bases unmatched: 7. The CDR3 region is CASSESGGGRNEQFF. In DNA form, the CDR3 reads TGTGCCAGCAGTGAATCGGGGGGAGGGCGCAATGAGCAGTTCTTC. The variable domain in full, with the rest retrieved from reference TRBV2 and TRBJ2-1, is EPEVTQTPSHQVTQMGQEVILRCVPISNHLYFYWYRQILGQKVEFLVSFYNNEISEKSEIFDDQFSVERPDGSNFTLKIRSTKLEDSAMYFCASSESGGGRNEQFFGPGTRLTVL.

There are a few counts of this clonotype. The chain recombines TRBV11-2 with TRBJ2-5; the match to TRBD1 covers 9 bases. The V gene end was trimmed by 6 bases and the J gene end by 5 bases; junction bases not matched to a gene: 7. Germline V gene data show CDR1 as SGHAT and CDR2 as FQNNGV. The CDR3 contains 14 residues. The CDR3 sequence: CASRLDRGVETQYF. The CDR3 DNA is TGTGCCAGCAGATTGGACAGGGGTGTGGAGACCCAGTACTTC.

This clonotype appeared once. This chain connects TRBV9 to TRBJ2-6; D is unclear. The ends were cut back, 3 bases at V and 0 bases at J, with 10 bases in the middle. The CDR3 covers 16 residues. The germline CDR1 and CDR2 sequences are SGDLS and YYNGEE. The CDR3 coding sequence is TGTGCCAGCAGCGGACCTCGGAGCTCTGGGGCCAACGTCCTGACTTTC. It specifies CASSGPRSSGANVLTF.

This clonotype was seen a handful of times. CDR3 DNA: TGTGCCAGCAGCCGGACAGGAGTGACTTACGAGCAGTACTTC. It codes for CASSRTGVTYEQYF. J is TRBJ2-7 and V is TRBV3-1; 7 positions match TRBD1. This CDR3 region has 14 residues. Unmatched junction bases numbered 7, after V lost 4 bases and J lost 4 bases. Germline V gene lookup returns CDR1 LGHDT and CDR2 YNNKEL (reference sequence).

V usage is TRBV21-1 and J usage is TRBJ2-2; TRBD2 is taken as the D call from the table, unchecked against the DNA. TRBV21-1 is given as a pseudogene. This CDR3 comprises 19 residues. CDR3 in DNA: TGTGCCAGCAGCCGTCGACAGACTAGCGTCACCTGTTTGACCGGGGAGCTGTTTTTT. Amino acid sequence: CASSRRQTSVTCLTGELFF.

This clonotype was seen a few times. The chain is built from TRBV5-1 and TRBJ2-5; D is undetermined. The CDR3 has 15 residues. V dropped 0 bases and J dropped 4 bases, with 13 bases sitting between them. Looked up from germline, CDR1 is SGHRS and CDR2 is YFSETQ. CDR3 region: CASSLVDLSSETQYF. As DNA, the CDR3 is TGCGCCAGCAGCTTGGTTGACCTCTCATCAGAGACCCAGTACTTC.

A few counts support this clonotype. V and J are TRBV3-1 and TRBJ2-4, with D unresolved. Trimming stripped 1 base from V and 0 bases from J, with 10 bases between. The V gene's germline CDR1 is LGHDT and CDR2 YNNKEL (reference sequence). This CDR3 contains 16 residues. CDR3: CASSQGADLAKNIQYF. DNA of the CDR3: TGTGCCAGCAGCCAAGGGGCAGACCTAGCCAAAAACATTCAGTACTTC.

This clonotype turned up a few times. The chain joins TRBV20-1 to TRBJ2-5; 12 positions agree with TRBD2. CDR3 length: 15 residues. Losses at the gene ends were 7 bases for V and 6 bases for J; bases not matched to a gene: 12. Germline V gives CDR1 DFQATT, CDR2 SNEGSKA (reference sequence). The CDR3 nucleotides are TGCAGTGTTCCGCCCGGACTAGCGGGACTGCAGACCCAGTACTTC. Encoded protein: CSVPPGLAGLQTQYF.

A few counts support this clonotype. The chain joins TRBV10-3 to TRBJ1-1; D is undetermined. This CDR3 has 13 amino acids. V shed 2 bases and J shed 3 bases, with 7 bases lying between them. Germline V lookup: CDR1 ENHRY, CDR2 SYGVKD. Written as DNA, the CDR3 is TGTGCCATCAGTGAGGCAGTCGACACTGAAGCTTTCTTT. It is translated as CAISEAVDTEAFF.

This clonotype has a handful of counts. This chain links TRBV7-2 with TRBJ2-2; no firm D call. Trimming removed 7 bases from V and 3 bases from J, with 12 bases in between. Germline V gene sequence: CDR1 SGHTA, CDR2 FQGNSA. The CDR3 covers 14 residues. CDR3 sequence (DNA): TGTGCCAGCATCCCCGGGCCCCACACCGGGGAGCTGTTTTTT. As protein: CASIPGPHTGELFF.

DNA for the CDR3: TGTGCCAGCAGTTCACTAGCGAGGGGAGGGTCCTACGAGCAGTACTTC. This gives the protein CASSSLARGGSYEQYF. The chain couples TRBV28 to TRBJ2-7; TRBD2 aligns across 7 bases. Germline CDR1 MDHEN, CDR2 SYDVKM. This CDR3 has 16 amino acids. The junction had 10 bases not matched to a gene; V was cut back by 4 bases and J by 1 base.

This clonotype was counted only a few times. The V and J genes are TRBV7-9 and TRBJ1-4; D remains unclear. Trimming took 5 bases from V and 4 from J, leaving 8 bases between them. The CDR3 has 13 residues. From germline, CDR1 is SEHNR and CDR2 FQNEAQ (reference sequence). The CDR3 here is CASSPSGNEKLFF. CDR3 nucleotides: TGTGCCAGCAGCCCATCGGGTAATGAAAAACTGTTTTTT.

CDR3 sequence (DNA): TGTGCCAGTACCCGAGTCGGACAGAGCAATCAGCCCCAGCATTTT. Its protein product is CASTRVGQSNQPQHF. The chain combines TRBV19 with TRBJ1-5; D perhaps matches TRBD1 (6 bases). This CDR3 contains 15 residues. Trimming stripped 7 bases from V and 1 base from J, with 14 bases between. Germline V gene lookup returns CDR1 LNHDA and CDR2 SQIVND (reference sequence).

The sample holds a few counts of this clonotype. V and J are TRBV7-2 and TRBJ2-5; the D is unclear. This CDR3 is built from 13 residues. V lost 5 bases and J 3 bases, leaving 10 bases between the germline ends. CDR1 SGHTA and CDR2 FQGNSA come from the germline V gene. The CDR3 coding sequence is TGTGCCAGCAGCCCTTCACTGGAAGAGACCCAGTACTTC. Amino acids: CASSPSLEETQYF.

V usage is TRBV7-9 and J usage is TRBJ2-1, with D possibly matching TRBD2 (5 bases). The CDR3 totals 16 residues. Germline V CDR1 and CDR2: SEHNR, FQNEAQ (reference sequence). Trimming pared 6 bases from V and 0 bases from J, leaving 15 bases between. The CDR3: CASRRNVGSSYNEQFF. The CDR3 DNA reads TGTGCCAGCAGACGTAACGTAGGGAGCTCCTACAATGAGCAGTTCTTC.

This clonotype has at least ten counts. This chain links TRBV7-9 with TRBJ2-1; D gene uncertain. Germline CDR1 is SEHNR and CDR2 is FQNEAQ (reference sequence). Trimming pared 5 bases from V and 7 bases from J, leaving 6 bases between. The CDR3 sequence is 11 residues long. DNA of the CDR3: TGTGCCAGCAGCCAGGCGAATGAGCAGTTCTTC. Translated, it gives CASSQANEQFF.

This chain connects TRBV9 to TRBJ1-5; D might be TRBD1 (5 bases). CDR1 and CDR2 from the germline V gene are SGDLS and YYNGEE. The V gene lost 4 bases and the J gene lost 3 bases, with 8 bases spanning the gap. The CDR3 totals 13 residues. The CDR3 region has the DNA TGTGCCAGCAGCCAGGGTTTCAATCAGCCCCAGCATTTT. Its translation: CASSQGFNQPQHF.

This clonotype was picked up a small number of times. The chain combines TRBV5-1 with TRBJ2-5, with TRBD1 as a possible D gene (5 bases). The CDR3 contains 13 residues. Germline CDR1 and CDR2: SGHRS and YFSETQ. V lost 4 bases and J lost 4, with 11 bases in between. The CDR3 region has the DNA TGCGCCAGCAGCCCAGGGCACCCAGAGACCCAGTACTTC. It translates to CASSPGHPETQYF.

This chain joins TRBV6-5 and TRBJ2-5; D is perhaps TRBD1 or TRBD2 (6 bases each). The CDR3 sequence is 15 residues long. V was pared by 0 bases and J by 5 bases, with 13 bases between. Germline V lookup: CDR1 MNHEY, CDR2 SVGAGI. The CDR3 loop reads CASSYSRGRWETQYF. The CDR3 bases are TGTGCCAGCAGTTACTCCCGGGGGCGGTGGGAGACCCAGTACTTC.

The chain combines TRBV24-1 with TRBJ2-5, with 8 bases identical to TRBD2. Germline V CDR1 and CDR2: KGHDR, SFDVKD. The J segment lost 2 bases and the V segment lost 5 bases, leaving 0 bases of the junction unmatched. This CDR3 spans 13 amino acids. The CDR3 reads CATSASGQETQYF. CDR3 DNA: TGTGCCACCAGTGCTAGCGGGCAAGAGACCCAGTACTTC.